This T cell receptor beta chain stems from a study of cytomegalovirus exposure and HLA in healthy donors. General study points: Indistinguishable V segments such as TRBV6-2 and TRBV6-3 were excluded.

The PCR employed 60 Vbeta primers together with 13 Jbeta primers. Clones were sequenced by immunoSEQ multiplex PCR, and TCRdb holds only the in-frame ones, with some missing. The table lists under 200,000 clones, approximately 86% of them singletons, with 1.5% to 2% in the top ten. Between the trimmed V and J ends, which lost 1 base and 8 bases, there was a span of 18 bases. This CDR3 contains 16 residues. Germline V gene lookup returns CDR1 SGHRS and CDR2 YFSETQ. Regarding this clone: What it binds is unknown.

Sequencing input: PBMCs. This clonotype was sampled from a young woman in good health and CMV-seronegative. This chain connects TRBV5-1 to TRBJ1-4; D is unresolved. CDR3 in amino acids: CASSLTTPGGGEKLFF. The CDR3 coding sequence is TGCGCCAGCAGCTTGACAACACCAGGAGGAGGGGAAAAACTGTTTTTT.